Listed here are 7 T cell receptor beta chains from one sample, sequenced in a study of shared clonotypes between healthy human individuals. Sequenced by immunoSEQ multiplex PCR; TCRdb stores in-frame clones only, minus some. The repertoire consists of around 700,000 clones, with 90% to 95% occurring once and the leading ten covering 24%. Naive CD8 cells lacked CD45RO, underwent positive selection for CCR7 and left out terminally differentiated effector memory CD45RA+ cells. The sample taken for sequencing was naive CD8+ T cells sorted from blood. The receptors originated from a man aged 25-45 years in good health.

The chain joins TRBV5-1 to TRBJ2-6, with D unresolved. The CDR3 sequence is 18 residues long. Trimming cost V 0 bases and J 0 bases, with 13 bases left between them. In germline, CDR1 is SGHRS, CDR2 YFSETQ. The CDR3 spells CASSLDSLALSGANVLTF. The CDR3 coding sequence is TGCGCCAGCAGCTTGGACAGCTTGGCACTCTCTGGGGCCAACGTCCTGACTTTC.

J is TRBJ2-7 and V is TRBV6-1; D is unresolved. Germline assignment: CDR1 MNHNS and CDR2 SASEGT. V lost 3 bases to trimming and J lost 1 base, with 7 bases between them. This CDR3 comprises 13 residues. CDR3 loop: CASSDVPSYEQYF. CDR3 coding DNA: TGTGCCAGCAGTGACGTCCCTTCCTACGAGCAGTACTTC.

CDR3 DNA sequence: TGTGCCAGCACTGCGGCAGCGGGAGACTACGAGCAGTACTTC. Translated: CASTAAAGDYEQYF. V gene TRBV28 combines with J gene TRBJ2-7; 8 bases line up with TRBD2. The CDR3 consists of 14 residues. Germline lookup yields CDR1 MDHEN and CDR2 SYDVKM. With 7 bases clipped from V and 3 bases from J, the junction kept 8 bases outside the gene matches.

As for this clone: Other DNA sequences in the sample encode the same CDR3. The chain carries TRBV7-9 and TRBJ2-7; D may be TRBD2 (6 bases). V was pared by 4 bases and J by 6 bases, with 7 bases between. CDR3 length: 11 residues. Per germline, CDR1 SEHNR and CDR2 FQNEAQ (reference sequence). This CDR3 is CASSSGGEQYF. The CDR3 DNA is TGTGCCAGCAGCTCCGGGGGCGAGCAGTACTTC.

The chain recombines TRBV27 with TRBJ2-3, with 7 bases fitting TRBD2. V lost 6 bases, J lost 4 bases, and 7 bases stayed unmatched. The germline V gene encodes CDR1 MNHEY and CDR2 SMNVEV (reference sequence). The CDR3 runs 14 residues. The CDR3 coding sequence is TGTGCCAGCAGGGGGCGGGAGAGGCCAGATACGCAGTATTTT. This encodes CASRGRERPDTQYF.

CDR3 region: CSAISSYEQYF. The CDR3 DNA reads as TGCAGTGCTATCAGCTCCTACGAGCAGTACTTC. The chain recombines TRBV20-1 with TRBJ2-7; D is unclear. V lost 4 bases and J 0 bases, leaving 4 bases between the germline ends. This CDR3 region has 11 residues. Germline V gene data show CDR1 as DFQATT and CDR2 as SNEGSKA (reference sequence).

The rearrangement uses TRBV18 and TRBJ1-4; D is unresolved. CDR3 size: 12 residues. Trimming stripped 5 bases from V and 13 bases from J, with 14 bases between. Germline CDR1 and CDR2: KGHSH and LQKENI. CDR3 in amino acids: CASSAGRSGLFF. For the CDR3, the DNA is TGTGCCAGCTCAGCGGGAAGAAGTGGACTGTTTTTT. Variable domain in full (rest from reference TRBV18 and TRBJ1-4): NAGVMQNPRHLVRRRGQEARLRCSPMKGHSHVYWYRQLPEEGLKFMVYLQKENIIDESGMPKERFSAEFPKEGPSILRIQQVVRGDSAAYFCASSAGRSGLFFGSGTQLSVL.